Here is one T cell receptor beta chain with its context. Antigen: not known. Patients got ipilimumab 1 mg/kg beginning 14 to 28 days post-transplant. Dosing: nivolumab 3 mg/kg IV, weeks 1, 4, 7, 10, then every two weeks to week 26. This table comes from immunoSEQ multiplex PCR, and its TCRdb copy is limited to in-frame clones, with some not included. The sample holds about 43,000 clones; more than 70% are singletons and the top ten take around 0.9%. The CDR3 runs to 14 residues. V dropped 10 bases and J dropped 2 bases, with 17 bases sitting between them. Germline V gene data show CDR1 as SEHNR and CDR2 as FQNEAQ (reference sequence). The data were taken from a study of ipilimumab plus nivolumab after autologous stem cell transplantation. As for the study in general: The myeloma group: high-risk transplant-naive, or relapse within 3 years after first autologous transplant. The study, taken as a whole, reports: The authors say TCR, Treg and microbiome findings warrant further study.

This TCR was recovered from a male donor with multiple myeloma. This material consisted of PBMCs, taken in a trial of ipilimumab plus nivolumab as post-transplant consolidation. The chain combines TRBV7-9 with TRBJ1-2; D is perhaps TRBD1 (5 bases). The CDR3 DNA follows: TGTGCCATCGTGGGGGACGATGGAAACTATGGCTACACCTTC. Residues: CAIVGDDGNYGYTF.